This T cell receptor beta chain was recovered during a study of T-cell reconstitution after alpha-beta-depleted transplantation in children. Germline CDR1 reads LGHDT; CDR2 reads YNNKEL (reference sequence). The CDR3 length is 15 residues. V was pared by 2 bases and J by 2 bases, with 3 bases of the junction left unmatched. Unique molecular identifiers were used in preparing the TCRbeta library. TCRdb ran MiXCR on the PCR reads and lists one entry per CDR3 protein. This sample has 350,000 to 400,000 distinct CDR3 sequences, with roughly 13% found just once. This clonotype was seen repeatedly, ten times or more.

The chain combines TRBV3-1 with TRBJ2-5; 9 nucleotides match TRBD1. This specimen was PBMCs, taken from the stem cell graft. The sequence came from a human donor who donated a stem cell graft to a child with Fanconi anemia. CDR3 amino acids: CASSQPTGGQETQYF. DNA of the CDR3: TGTGCCAGCAGCCAACCGACAGGGGGGCAAGAGACCCAGTACTTC.